This TCR beta chain was observed in a study of post-analysis software for immune sequencing data. Built from TCR beta cDNA, the libraries had unique molecular identifiers in them. A single record per CDR3 protein comes from TCRdb applying MiXCR to the PCR reads. The data contain hundreds of thousands of distinct CDR3 sequences, 30% of them singletons. Germline CDR1 reads MGHRA; CDR2 reads YSYEKL. The CDR3 covers 16 residues. Whole-study findings and limits: Four to six TRBV segments were more frequent in patients than controls; TRBV5-6, TRBV5-1 and TRBV20-1 belonged to this group.

On this clonotype itself: The antigen is undetermined. A read error may account for a junction end that differs from germline.

The clonotype comes from a girl under 18 with multiple sclerosis. Material: blood. The chain couples TRBV4-1 to TRBJ1-1, with unresolved D. CDR3 loop: CAGSQERESLNTEAFF. The CDR3 region has the DNA TGCGCCGGCAGCCAAGAGCGAGAATCCCTGAACACTGAAGCTTTCTTT.